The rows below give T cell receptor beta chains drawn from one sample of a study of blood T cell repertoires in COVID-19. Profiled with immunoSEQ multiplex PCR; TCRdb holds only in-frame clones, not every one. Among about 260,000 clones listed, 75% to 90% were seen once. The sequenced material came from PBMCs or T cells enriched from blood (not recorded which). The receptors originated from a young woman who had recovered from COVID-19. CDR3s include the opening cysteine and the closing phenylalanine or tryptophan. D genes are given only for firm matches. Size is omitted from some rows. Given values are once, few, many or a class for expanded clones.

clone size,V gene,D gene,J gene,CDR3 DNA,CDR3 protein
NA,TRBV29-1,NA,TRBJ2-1,TGCAGCGTTGAAGAAGGGAGCTCCTACAATGAGCAGTTCTTC,CSVEEGSSYNEQFF
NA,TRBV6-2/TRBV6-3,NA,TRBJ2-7,TGTGCCAGCAGTTACCACCAGGACTCCTACGAGCAGTACTTC,CASSYHQDSYEQYF
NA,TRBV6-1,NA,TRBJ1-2,TGTGCCAGCAGTGAAGAACTGCTTTTGCACTATGGCTACACCTTC,CASSEELLLHYGYTF
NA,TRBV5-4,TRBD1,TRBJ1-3,TGTGCCAGCAGCTTGGATGGCAGGGGGCAGTCTGGAAACACCATATATTTT,CASSLDGRGQSGNTIYF
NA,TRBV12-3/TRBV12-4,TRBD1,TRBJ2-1,TGTGCCAGTTGGACAGGGGGCGGTGAGCAGTTCTTC,CASWTGGGEQFF
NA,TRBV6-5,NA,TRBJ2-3,TGTGCCAGCAGTCCAAATTCAGGCACAGATACGCAGTATTTT,CASSPNSGTDTQYF
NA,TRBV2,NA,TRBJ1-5,TGTGCCAGCAGTGAGACAGTCAGCAATCAGCCCCAGCATTTT,CASSETVSNQPQHF
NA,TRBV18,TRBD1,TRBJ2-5,TGTGCCAGCTCACTAAACACAGGGGACCAAGAGACCCAGTACTTC,CASSLNTGDQETQYF
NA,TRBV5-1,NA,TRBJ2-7,TGCGCCAGCAGCCAGGGGACCGGCTACGAGCAGTACTTC,CASSQGTGYEQYF
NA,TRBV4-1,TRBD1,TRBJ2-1,TGCGCCAGCAGCCAAACCGGGACAGGGCTCTACAATGAGCAGTTCTTC,CASSQTGTGLYNEQFF
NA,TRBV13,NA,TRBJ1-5,TGTGCCAGCAGCTTGGGGGCTTCTCATCAGCCCCAGCATTTT,CASSLGASHQPQHF
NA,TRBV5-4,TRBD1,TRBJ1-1,TGTGCCAGCAGCCCCGGGACAGGGACTGAAGCTTTCTTT,CASSPGTGTEAFF
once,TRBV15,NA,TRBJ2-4,TGTGCCACCAGCAGAGATCGGGGGACGGCCAAAAACATTCAGTACTTC,CATSRDRGTAKNIQYF
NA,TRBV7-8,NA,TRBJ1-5,TGTGCCAGCAGCTTGGGACTCCCCCGTGGGAGCAATCAGCCCCAGCATTTT,CASSLGLPRGSNQPQHF
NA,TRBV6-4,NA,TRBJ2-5,TGTGCCAGCAGTGACTCGGGGGCAGTTCGACCGAAGTACCAAGAGACCCAGTACTTC,CASSDSGAVRPKYQETQYF
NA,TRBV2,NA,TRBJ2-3,TGTGCCAGCAGTGAAGGGGGAAGGGGAACAGATACGCAGTATTTT,CASSEGGRGTDTQYF
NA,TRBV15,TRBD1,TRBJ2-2,TGTGCCACCAGCAGAGATTCGACAGGGCTTCGCACCGGGGAGCTGTTTTTT,CATSRDSTGLRTGELFF
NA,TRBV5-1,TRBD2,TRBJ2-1,TGCGCCAGCAGCTTGAAGCGGGGGCGCTACAATGAGCAGTTCTTC,CASSLKRGRYNEQFF
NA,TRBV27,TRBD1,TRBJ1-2,TGTGCCAGCAGGGACAGGGGCTCCTCTGGCTACACCTTC,CASRDRGSSGYTF
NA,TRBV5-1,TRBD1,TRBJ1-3,TGCGCCAGCAGCTTGCAAGGGGACAGGCTCTCTGGAAACACCATATATTTT,CASSLQGDRLSGNTIYF
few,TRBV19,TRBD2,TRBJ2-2,TGTGCCGTAGGGACTAGCGGGGGGGCGAACGGGGAGCTGTTTTTT,CAVGTSGGANGELFF
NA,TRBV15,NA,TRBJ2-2,TGTGCCACCAGCAATAGGGGAGGCACCGGGGAGCTGTTTTTT,CATSNRGGTGELFF
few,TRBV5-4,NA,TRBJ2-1,TGTGCCAGCAGCCCATGGTGGGACTCCAATGAGCAGTTCTTC,CASSPWWDSNEQFF
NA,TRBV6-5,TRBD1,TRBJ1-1,TGTGCCAGTCGACAGGGGAACACTGAAGCTTTCTTT,CASRQGNTEAFF
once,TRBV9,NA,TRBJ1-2,TGTGCCAGCACCAGGACAGTACTACTCTATGGCTACACCTTC,CASTRTVLLYGYTF
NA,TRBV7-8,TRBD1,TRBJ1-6,TGTGCCAGCAGCTTAGGAAGGGACAGCCTTAATTCACCCCTCCACTTT,CASSLGRDSLNSPLHF
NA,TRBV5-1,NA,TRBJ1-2,TGCGCCAGCAGCTTGGCCCCAGCTAACTATGGCTACACCTTC,CASSLAPANYGYTF
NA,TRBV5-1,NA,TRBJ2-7,TGCGCCAGCAGCTTGGCCGGTTTCAATTCCTACGAGCAGTACTTC,CASSLAGFNSYEQYF
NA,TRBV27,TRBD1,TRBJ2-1,TGTGCCAGCAGTTCCCGGACAGGGACTAATGAGCAGTTCTTC,CASSSRTGTNEQFF
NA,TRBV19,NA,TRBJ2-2,TGTGCCAGTAGTATTTTGAAGGAGGCCGGGGAGCTGTTTTTT,CASSILKEAGELFF
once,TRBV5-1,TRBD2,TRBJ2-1,TGCGCCAGCAGCTCCGATATTGGCGGGGGGCCCTCTTCCGCTGAGCAGTTCTTC,CASSSDIGGGPSSAEQFF
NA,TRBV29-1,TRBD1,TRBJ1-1,TGCAGCGTCTTGGGACAGGCGAACACTGAAGCTTTCTTT,CSVLGQANTEAFF
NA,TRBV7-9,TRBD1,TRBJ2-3,TGTGCCAGCAGGAGGGACAGGGGTTCGGCCACAGATACGCAGTATTTT,CASRRDRGSATDTQYF
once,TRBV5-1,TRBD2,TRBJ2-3,TGCGCCAGCAGCTTGGAAGCGGGGGGCCAGATAGATACGCAGTATTTT,CASSLEAGGQIDTQYF
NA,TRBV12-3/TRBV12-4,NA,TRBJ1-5,TGTGCCAGCAGTGACAGTGTCGATCAGCCCCAGCATTTT,CASSDSVDQPQHF
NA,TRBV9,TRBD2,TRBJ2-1,TGTGCCAGCAGCGCAACTAGCGGGGGGGAGGTTGAGCAGTTCTTC,CASSATSGGEVEQFF
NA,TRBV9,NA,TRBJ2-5,TGTGCCAGCAGCGTAGATAGGGGGTATGGGGAGACCCAGTACTTC,CASSVDRGYGETQYF
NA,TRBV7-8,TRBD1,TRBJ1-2,TGTGCCAGCAGCTTATATCGGGACAGGAGAGAAGACTATGGCTACACCTTC,CASSLYRDRREDYGYTF
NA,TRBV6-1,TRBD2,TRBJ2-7,TGTGCCAGCAGTGAGGTCGGGGGGACGGGAGAGCAGTACTTC,CASSEVGGTGEQYF
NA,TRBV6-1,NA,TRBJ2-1,TGTGCCAGCAGTGAATGGTTCCGGGAGCAGTTCTTC,CASSEWFREQFF
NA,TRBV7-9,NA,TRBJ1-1,TGTGCCAGCAGCACCTCCAGGTCAATGAACACTGAAGCTTTCTTT,CASSTSRSMNTEAFF
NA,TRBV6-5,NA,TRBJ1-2,TGTGCCAGCAGTCGGAGGCGGGGTGGCTACACCTTC,CASSRRRGGYTF
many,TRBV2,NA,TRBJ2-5,TGTGCCAGCAGTGAAGCGCTTGGCACGCAAAAGGAGACCCAGTACTTC,CASSEALGTQKETQYF
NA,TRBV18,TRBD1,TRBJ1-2,TGTGCCAGCTCACGACCGGGACAGGGGGCGGAGGGCTACACCTTC,CASSRPGQGAEGYTF
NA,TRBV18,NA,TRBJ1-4,TGTGCCAGCTCACTAGGGACTTCAACTAATGAAAAACTGTTTTTT,CASSLGTSTNEKLFF
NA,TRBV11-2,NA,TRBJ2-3,TGTGCCAGCAGTTCAACTAGAGCAGATACGCAGTATTTT,CASSSTRADTQYF